The 30 T cell receptor beta chains listed next were all sequenced from one sample in a study of blood T cell repertoires in COVID-19. The repertoire was sequenced with immunoSEQ multiplex PCR; TCRdb's copy has only in-frame clones and lacks some. There are about 440,000 clones in the sample; more than 70% occur only once, and 10% to 15% lies in the top ten. Input material: peripheral blood. Receptors originate from a woman in her fifties or sixties with COVID-19, enrolled during active disease.

This clone has just a few counts. V is TRBV10-3 and J is TRBJ1-2, with D maybe TRBD1 (5 bases). There are 14 residues in the CDR3. V gave up 4 bases and J gave up 4 bases, with 13 bases separating them. Germline loops: CDR1 ENHRY, CDR2 SYGVKD. The CDR3 nucleotides read TGTGCCATCAGTGTAAAGGGGTCGGGCTATGGCTACACCTTC. Amino acid sequence: CAISVKGSGYGYTF.

CDR3 region: CASSAKYSRGVYGYTF. CDR3 DNA sequence: TGCGCCAGCAGCGCGAAGTACTCCCGCGGGGTCTATGGCTACACCTTC. The chain employs TRBV5-1 and TRBJ1-2; D uncertain. CDR3 size: 16 residues. CDR1 is SGHRS, CDR2 YFSETQ, per germline. Trimming took 4 bases from V and 4 from J, leaving 20 bases between them.

This clone was recorded only once. CDR3: CASNRGGTYNEQFF. CDR3 nucleotide sequence: TGTGCCAGCAATAGGGGGGGAACCTACAATGAGCAGTTCTTC. The chain is built from TRBV6-6 and TRBJ2-1; possible D gene TRBD2, 7 bases. Trimming shortened V by 7 bases and J by 2 bases, and 12 bases separated the two germline ends. CDR3 length equals 14 residues. The germline V gene has CDR1 MNHNY and CDR2 SVGAGI (reference sequence).

The chain is built from TRBV5-1 and TRBJ2-1; D perhaps matches TRBD1 (6 bases). Germline CDR1 and CDR2: SGHRS and YFSETQ. The CDR3 has 15 residues. V lost 3 bases and J lost 8, with 18 bases in between. In nucleotides, the CDR3 is TGCGCCAGCAGCTCCGGGACAAGGGACGGAGATGAGCAGTTCTTC. Its translation: CASSSGTRDGDEQFF.

The chain employs TRBV5-1 and TRBJ2-3, with D perhaps TRBD1 (5 bases). The CDR3 totals 17 residues. Trimming took 4 bases from V and 1 from J, leaving 19 bases between them. CDR1 SGHRS and CDR2 YFSETQ come from the germline V gene. The CDR3 DNA follows: TGCGCCAGCAGCCTGGGGTGGGGCCCCAGAGGCACAGATACGCAGTATTTT. Encoded protein: CASSLGWGPRGTDTQYF.

The rearrangement joins TRBV21-1 to TRBJ2-7; the DNA was not compared with TRBD1, the D call given in the table. TRBV21-1 is labeled a pseudogene. CDR3 length: 17 amino acids. The CDR3 sequence: CASSTILRDRGFYEQYF. The DNA for the CDR3 is TGTGCCAGCAGCACCATACTTCGGGACAGGGGATTTTACGAGCAGTACTTC.

For the CDR3, the DNA is TGTGCCAGCAGCCCCCGCGACTCCTTACAGGGCCAAGAGACCCAGTACTTC. Translating it yields CASSPRDSLQGQETQYF. This chain connects TRBV3-1 (or the pseudogene TRBV3-2) to TRBJ2-5; possibly TRBD1 for D (6 bases). This CDR3 is 17 amino acids long. V lost 4 bases to trimming and J lost 1 base, with 19 bases between them. The germline V gene has CDR1 LGHDT and CDR2 YNNKEL (reference sequence).

The gene calls are TRBV5-5 and TRBJ2-3; 10 bases align to TRBD1. V gave up 4 bases and J gave up 4 bases; unmatched junction bases: 3. This CDR3 has 14 residues. CDR1 and CDR2 from the germline V gene are SGHKS and YYEKEE (reference sequence). The CDR3 coding sequence is TGTGCCAGCAGCCCCGGGACAGGGGCAGATACGCAGTATTTT. Protein product: CASSPGTGADTQYF.

In this sample, this clone turned up once. The V gene is TRBV5-6, the J gene TRBJ1-3; D is uncertain. CDR3 length: 18 residues. V lost 4 bases and J 0 bases, leaving 20 bases between the germline ends. Germline-derived CDR1 and CDR2 are SGHDT and YYEEEE. CDR3 sequence reads: CASSNHPPRESSGNTIYF. In DNA form, the CDR3 reads TGTGCCAGCAGCAATCACCCCCCTCGGGAGAGCTCTGGAAACACCATATATTTT.

V gene TRBV11-2 combines with J gene TRBJ2-5; TRBD2 might be the D (5 bases). Trimming pared 1 base from V and 2 bases from J, leaving 8 bases between. The length of the CDR3 is 14 residues. Per the germline V gene, CDR1 is SGHAT and CDR2 is FQNNGV. The CDR3 sequence: CASSLGRLQETQYF. The DNA for the CDR3 is TGTGCCAGCAGCTTAGGGCGACTACAAGAGACCCAGTACTTC.

The gene calls are TRBV30 and TRBJ2-7; tentative D call: TRBD2 (5 bases). The CDR3 contains 14 residues. V lost 4 bases and J 6 bases, leaving 19 bases between the germline ends. The germline gives CDR1 GTSNPN, CDR2 SVGIG (reference sequence). The CDR3 DNA sequence: TGTGCCTGGACCCGCGGGTTGGCTTGGGTCGAGCAGTACTTC. The encoded protein is CAWTRGLAWVEQYF.

The chain is built from TRBV29-1 and TRBJ2-1; perhaps TRBD2 as D (6 bases). This CDR3 region has 14 residues. V shed 5 bases and J shed 0 bases, with 11 bases lying between them. CDR1 and CDR2 (germline): SQVTM, ANQGSEA. The CDR3 DNA reads as TGCAGCGTTTCGGGACTCCGCTCCTACAATGAGCAGTTCTTC. Translated: CSVSGLRSYNEQFF.

This chain connects TRBV9 to TRBJ2-1; TRBD1 is a possible D gene (5 bases). Trimming took 4 bases from V and 6 from J, leaving 5 bases between them. CDR1 and CDR2 from the germline V gene are SGDLS and YYNGEE. This CDR3 comprises 11 residues. Here the CDR3 DNA reads TGTGCCAGCAGCCAGGGCAATGAGCAGTTCTTC. Its protein is CASSQGNEQFF.

V and J are TRBV30 and TRBJ1-2; TRBD1 is a possible D gene (6 bases). Germline V gene lookup returns CDR1 GTSNPN and CDR2 SVGIG (reference sequence). V was cut by 4 bases and J by 2 bases, with 11 bases left in between. The CDR3 runs 13 residues. CDR3 sequence: CAWTWGGNYGYTF. As DNA, the CDR3 is TGTGCCTGGACTTGGGGGGGCAACTATGGCTACACCTTC.

This clone was observed a handful of times. Other DNA variants within this sample encode the same CDR3. Written as DNA, the CDR3 is TGTGCCAGCAGTTTAAGGCAGGGAAGCAATCAGCCCCAGCATTTT. It translates to CASSLRQGSNQPQHF. The chain employs TRBV28 and TRBJ1-5; perhaps TRBD1 as D (5 bases). The CDR3 has 15 amino acids. V lost 2 bases to trimming and J lost 1 base, with 9 bases between them. The V gene's germline CDR1 is MDHEN and CDR2 SYDVKM. The full variable domain, its missing parts supplied by reference TRBV28 and TRBJ1-5, is DVKVTQSSRYLVKRTGEKVFLECVQDMDHENMFWYRQDPGLGLRLIYFSYDVKMKEKGDIPEGYSVSREKKERFSLILESASTNQTSMYLCASSLRQGSNQPQHFGDGTRLSIL.

The CDR3 bases are TGTGCCAGCAGGTCGGCCCGGACAGGGGCTTCACCCCTCCACTTT. It is translated as CASRSARTGASPLHF. The J gene is TRBJ1-6, the V gene TRBV3-1 (or the pseudogene TRBV3-2); TRBD1 matches 9 bases. The V gene end was trimmed by 6 bases and the J gene end by 9 bases; junction bases not matched to a gene: 9. In germline, CDR1 is LGHDT, CDR2 YNNKEL (reference sequence). This CDR3 spans 15 amino acids.

V gene TRBV25-1 combines with J gene TRBJ1-5; unclear D gene. Deletions cut 0 bases from V and 7 bases from J, with 10 bases between. The germline V gene encodes CDR1 MGHDK and CDR2 SYGVNS. The CDR3 has 14 amino acids. The CDR3 sequence: CASSEYRSPQPQHF. The DNA of the CDR3 is TGTGCCAGCAGTGAATACAGGTCACCCCAGCCCCAGCATTTT.

This clone appeared a single time. The chain employs TRBV7-8 and TRBJ2-1, with D possibly matching TRBD2 (5 bases). Germline assignment: CDR1 SGHVS and CDR2 FQNEAQ. This CDR3 is 19 amino acids long. Trimming left V 5 bases short and J 0 bases short, with 23 bases between. In DNA, the CDR3 is TGTGCCAGCAGCCTCACATCTCAGGACTCATACTTCTCCTACAATGAGCAGTTCTTC. This translates into CASSLTSQDSYFSYNEQFF.

This clone was counted a single time. The V gene is TRBV30, the J gene TRBJ1-6; 8 positions agree with TRBD1. V lost 7 bases, J lost 10 bases, and 15 bases stayed unmatched. The germline gives CDR1 GTSNPN, CDR2 SVGIG (reference sequence). This CDR3 contains 15 residues. CDR3 sequence: CAYLDRAGIGSPLHF. The CDR3 bases are TGTGCCTATCTGGACAGGGCGGGCATAGGGTCACCCCTCCACTTT.

V usage is TRBV3-1 (or the pseudogene TRBV3-2) and J usage is TRBJ1-6; D ambiguous. The ends were cut back, 7 bases at V and 7 bases at J, with 8 bases in the middle. The germline V gene has CDR1 LGHDT and CDR2 YNNKEL (reference sequence). This CDR3 has 12 amino acids. The CDR3 region is CASTELNSPLHF. The CDR3 DNA reads as TGTGCCAGCACTGAGCTCAATTCACCCCTCCACTTT.

This clone appeared once. CDR3 in amino acids: CASSLGILAGEETQYF. The CDR3 DNA follows: TGCGCCAGCAGCTTGGGGATACTAGCGGGGGAGGAGACCCAGTACTTC. The V call is TRBV5-1, the J call TRBJ2-5; 11 bases align to TRBD2. The V gene's germline CDR1 is SGHRS and CDR2 YFSETQ. V was pared by 0 bases and J by 5 bases, with 6 bases of the junction left unmatched. This CDR3 comprises 16 residues.

The V and J genes are TRBV5-1 and TRBJ1-2; tentatively, D is TRBD1 (5 bases). Trimming took off 6 bases at V and 7 bases at J, with 19 bases between the two ends. The CDR3 sequence is 14 residues long. Germline assignment: CDR1 SGHRS and CDR2 YFSETQ. The CDR3 here is CASTRGGVASGYTF. CDR3 coding DNA: TGCGCCAGCACCCGCGGGGGGGTTGCGAGTGGCTACACCTTC.

This chain joins TRBV10-3 and TRBJ2-1; 14 positions agree with TRBD2. The CDR3 length is 18 residues. Germline V gene sequence: CDR1 ENHRY, CDR2 SYGVKD. The trim removed 4 bases at V and 1 base at J, leaving 6 bases unmatched. CDR3 DNA: TGTGCCATCAGTGTGACTAGCGGGGGGGCTAATTCCTACAATGAGCAGTTCTTC. Translated, it gives CAISVTSGGANSYNEQFF.

This clone was picked up one time. The chain uses TRBV19 and TRBJ2-3; 13 nucleotides line up with TRBD2. The CDR3 totals 16 residues. V lost 6 bases to trimming and J lost 1 base; unmatched junction nucleotides: 4. Germline CDR1 and CDR2: LNHDA and SQIVND (reference sequence). The CDR3 sequence: CASRTSGGAGTDTQYF. In DNA, the CDR3 is TGTGCCAGTAGAACTAGCGGGGGGGCCGGCACAGATACGCAGTATTTT.

The chain couples TRBV18 to TRBJ2-7; 8 bases agree with TRBD2. The CDR3 has 11 amino acids. Germline assignment: CDR1 KGHSH and CDR2 LQKENI. With 6 bases clipped from V and 6 bases from J, the junction kept 1 base outside the gene matches. CDR3 nucleotides: TGTGCCAGCTCCGCGGGGGGCGAGCAGTACTTC. The encoded protein is CASSAGGEQYF.

The chain has TRBV6-5 and TRBJ2-2; TRBD1 matches at 9 bases. Per the germline V gene, CDR1 is MNHEY and CDR2 is SVGAGI. The trim removed 7 bases at V and 7 bases at J, leaving 10 bases unmatched. The CDR3 extends over 15 amino acids. The CDR3 loop reads CASKGQGSWVGELFF. CDR3 DNA sequence: TGTGCCAGCAAAGGACAGGGGTCGTGGGTCGGGGAGCTGTTTTTT.

On this clone itself: This sample includes further DNA sequences coding for the same CDR3. This sequence joins TRBV5-1 and TRBJ2-1, with a tentative D call TRBD2 (5 bases). Trimming pared 0 bases from V and 6 bases from J, leaving 7 bases between. This CDR3 is 13 amino acids long. Germline-derived CDR1 and CDR2 are SGHRS and YFSETQ. CDR3: CASSLGAGNEQFF. CDR3 DNA: TGCGCCAGCAGCTTGGGGGCGGGCAATGAGCAGTTCTTC.

V usage is TRBV7-3 and J usage is TRBJ2-7, with 10 bases matching TRBD1. This CDR3 is 15 amino acids long. The trim removed 5 bases at V and 6 bases at J, leaving 10 bases unmatched. Germline V gene data show CDR1 as SGHTA and CDR2 as FQGTGA. CDR3 nucleotides: TGTGCCAGCAGCCCAACCGGGACAGGGGACGGCGAGCAGTACTTC. Translated, it gives CASSPTGTGDGEQYF.

The CDR3 nucleotides are TGTGCCAGCTCAGCCGGACAGGGGAACTATGGCTACACCTTC. Encoded protein: CASSAGQGNYGYTF. This chain uses TRBV18 with TRBJ1-2, with TRBD1 matching 9 bases. This CDR3 spans 14 amino acids. J was trimmed by 2 bases and V by 5 bases; bases with no gene match: 3. Germline loops: CDR1 KGHSH, CDR2 LQKENI.

The V call is TRBV6-5, the J call TRBJ2-2, with D perhaps matching TRBD2 (6 bases). Germline V gene lookup returns CDR1 MNHEY and CDR2 SVGAGI. With 5 bases removed from V and 4 bases from J, the gap between germline ends came to 14 bases. CDR3 length: 15 amino acids. As DNA, the CDR3 is TGTGCCAGCAGTAGGGACTTTAGGGGCACCGGGGAGCTGTTTTTT. Translating gives CASSRDFRGTGELFF.